This TCR beta chain was sequenced during a study of CD8 T cells in Susac syndrome. Study-level points and caveats: Only a relatively small number of individuals were included in the TCR sequencing and HLA analysis.

Random hexamers primed reverse transcription of about 0.5 to 1 ug RNA. Amplification of TCR beta CDR3 by immunoSEQ multiplex PCR spanned 54 Vbeta and 13 Jbeta. One entry per CDR3 protein, called by TCRdb with MiXCR from the immunoSEQ multiplex PCR reads. The table lists about 160,000 distinct CDR3 sequences, less than 95% of them singletons. The ends were cut back, 2 bases at V and 5 bases at J, with 7 bases in the middle. Germline loops: CDR1 SGHTA, CDR2 FQGNSA. This CDR3 comprises 13 residues. Through negative isolation, CD4+ and CD8+ T cells were obtained, while TEMRA cells were enriched using FACS. Concerning this clonotype itself: No antigen is known for it.

The sequencing input was CD4+ T cells from PBMCs. The J gene is TRBJ2-4, the V gene TRBV7-2, with unresolved D. The TCR was taken from a human donor with multiple sclerosis. The CDR3 coding sequence is TGTGCCAGCAGCTTACGAGTACAAAACATTCAGTACTTC. Its protein is CASSLRVQNIQYF. The variable domain in full, with the rest retrieved from reference TRBV7-2 and TRBJ2-4, is GAGVSQSPSNKVTEKGKDVELRCDPISGHTALYWYRQSLGQGLEFLIYFQGNSAPDKSGLPSDRFSAERTGGSVSTLTIQRTQQEDSAVYLCASSLRVQNIQYFGAGTRLSVL.